Listed below are T cell receptor beta chains from one sample, sequenced in a study of blood T cell repertoires in COVID-19. Sequenced by immunoSEQ multiplex PCR; TCRdb stores in-frame clones only, minus some. The table includes roughly 430,000 clones, approximately 86% detected once. Sequenced input: PBMCs or T cells enriched from blood (not recorded which). These receptors originate from a woman aged 40 to 55 with acute COVID-19. Each CDR3 is given with its conserved first and last residue.

TRBV7-8,CASSLEFLAQETQYF
TRBV6-1,CASSDLIAGGLSEQFF
TRBV5-5,CASSSGQGGNQPQHF
TRBV7-2,CASSYSTYSNQPQHF
TRBV5-1,CASSPDGQGPDEQYF
TRBV24-1,CATSDSAGGITGELFF
TRBV6-2/TRBV6-3,CASSRDRVYNSPLHF
TRBV25-1,CASRSQGANTIYF
TRBV20-1,CSEWRFYEQYF
TRBV29-1,CSVGSTAVPEKLFF
TRBV5-8,CASSYGLAGVTDTQYF
TRBV6-1,CASSESTGLAGPYTQYF
TRBV15,CATTRGQSTEAFF
TRBV2,CASSGQSGAYEQYF
TRBV7-2,CASSPGQVQYNEQFF
TRBV5-1,CASSLDSLNQPQHF
TRBV2,CASSEITQREADTQYF
TRBV6-5,CASSYAGTGISYEQYF
TRBV4-1,CASSQAPSSSSYEQYF
TRBV2,CASSEVRGKGNTIYF
TRBV25-1,CASSETGSEQYF
TRBV27,CASSSYRDGYTF
TRBV10-3,CAISEQRNRVASTDTQYF
TRBV10-3,CAIRLQGSTEAFF
TRBV9,CASSVGQELYNSPLHF
TRBV5-1,CASSLVFGTEAPYEQYF
TRBV2,CASSDKRILTDTQYF
TRBV10-2,CASSVRLAGGTYEQYF
TRBV19,CASSITRAAYEQYF
TRBV18,CASSPPLRLHNYGYTF
TRBV7-9,CASSLGQGLNTEAFF
TRBV6-1,CASSEVGVGPQHF
TRBV6-5,CASTWTGLNSPLHF
TRBV6-1,CASSDGGYGTF
TRBV19,CASSLGGANEKLFF
TRBV11-3,CASSLDISYEQYF
TRBV27,CASSLLTGGTEAFF
TRBV19,CASSSRANTEAFF
TRBV27,CASSGGGAQYEQYF
TRBV6-6,CASSRSGGVSYEQYF
TRBV4-1,CASSQDIVSGAHSNQPQHF
TRBV3-1/TRBV3-2,CASSQSTSRYTF
TRBV21-1,CASLDGLYHYGYTF
TRBV24-1,CASRLGGNNSPLHF
TRBV5-1,CASSLVAGGNYNEQFF